This T cell receptor beta chain was profiled in a study of Graves' ophthalmopathy and Graves' hyperthyroidism. In the case of this clonotype: No antigen is known for it.

V was pared by 4 bases and J by 10 bases, with 5 bases of the junction left unmatched. Germline-derived CDR1 and CDR2 are DFQATT and SNEGSKA (reference sequence). The CDR3 spans 13 residues. General study points: Ophthalmopathy cases were distinguished from stable hyperthyroidism by a 13-signature model, reaching about 85% sensitivity and approximately 81% specificity. A majority of expanded thyroid clonotypes exceeding 0.001 frequency were likewise present in blood.

RNA transcripts provided the template for amplifying TCR beta CDR3 regions. The first-round RT-PCR employed HTBI primers together with the Qiagen OneStep RT-PCR kit. A multiplex PCR was then performed as the second round. TCRdb itself ran the multiplex PCR reads through MiXCR, one entry per CDR3 protein. The repertoire consists of about 700,000 distinct CDR3 sequences, with 35% to 50% occurring once and the leading ten covering about 3.3%. This rearrangement joins TRBV20-1 to TRBJ2-3; 13 nucleotides align to TRBD2. The origin of this receptor is an adult man with Graves' ophthalmopathy. Material: peripheral blood. The CDR3 sequence is CSAIRTSGGSQYF. CDR3 nucleotides: TGCAGTGCTATACGGACTAGCGGGGGTTCGCAGTATTTT.